This T cell receptor (beta chain) was recovered during a study of cytomegalovirus exposure and HLA in healthy donors. This clone is a singleton in its sample. Sequencing used immunoSEQ multiplex PCR; TCRdb keeps in-frame clones, though not all of them. The sample lists tens of thousands of clones; roughly 96% were seen once. The CDR3 has 14 residues. Germline V gene sequence: CDR1 MNHNS, CDR2 SASEGT. V lost 4 bases and J lost 2, with 10 bases in between. Sample: PBMCs. The chain has TRBV6-1 and TRBJ2-3; perhaps TRBD2 as D (6 bases). This sequence originates from a woman younger than 35 in good health and CMV-seronegative. DNA of the CDR3: TGTGCCAGCAGTGGCGGGAACCCCACAGATACGCAGTATTTT. Translated, it gives CASSGGNPTDTQYF.